The 8 T cell receptor beta chains below all came from one sample that was sequenced in a study of cytomegalovirus exposure and HLA in healthy donors. Primers included in the PCR were 60 Vbeta and 13 Jbeta primers. Repertoires were generated with immunoSEQ multiplex PCR, while TCRdb's copy carries only in-frame clones and drops some. The top ten hold approximately 2.9% of the sample, which has some 200,000 clones, roughly 80% seen once. The sequenced sample consisted of PBMCs. The receptor source for this set is a woman in her forties or fifties in good health and CMV-seropositive.

The genes are TRBV6-5 and TRBJ2-1; weak D call: TRBD2 (6 bases). The CDR3 has 14 amino acids. Germline CDR1 and CDR2: MNHEY and SVGAGI. V was shortened by 9 bases and J by 6 bases, with 18 bases between the two germline ends. CDR3: CASLHYSGGNEQFF. For the CDR3, the DNA is TGTGCCAGTCTCCATTACTCCGGGGGCAATGAGCAGTTCTTC.

V usage is TRBV5-1 and J usage is TRBJ2-3, with TRBD2 identical over 8 bases. The CDR3 has 15 residues. Germline lookup yields CDR1 SGHRS and CDR2 YFSETQ. The trim removed 4 bases at V and 5 bases at J, leaving 9 bases unmatched. The CDR3 region has the DNA TGCGCCAGCAGCGGAACGTCCGGGGGGGGAGATACGCAGTATTTT. It specifies CASSGTSGGGDTQYF. The whole variable domain, remainder taken from reference TRBV5-1 and TRBJ2-3, is KAGVTQTPRYLIKTRGQQVTLSCSPISGHRSVSWYQQTPGQGLQFLFEYFSETQRNKGNFPGRFSGRQFSNSRSEMNVSTLELGDSALYLCASSGTSGGGDTQYFGPGTRLTVL.

The chain is built from TRBV4-3 and TRBJ1-4, with 11 bases that match TRBD1. Germline V gene sequence: CDR1 LGHNA, CDR2 YSLEER. Trimming cost V 4 bases and J 6 bases; bases outside gene matches: 4. CDR3 size: 15 residues. This chain's CDR3 is CASSRGTGGDEKLFF. In DNA form, the CDR3 reads TGCGCCAGCAGCCGAGGGACAGGGGGAGATGAAAAACTGTTTTTT.

J is TRBJ1-4 and V is TRBV9; a weak D match, TRBD1 (5 bases). Germline CDR1 SGDLS, CDR2 YYNGEE. The CDR3 spans 16 residues. V was clipped by 0 bases and J by 8 bases, with 17 bases between them. The CDR3: CASSVGGAGSTEKLFF. The CDR3 region has the DNA TGTGCCAGCAGCGTAGGGGGCGCGGGGTCGACGGAAAAACTGTTTTTT.

The V gene is TRBV7-2, the J gene TRBJ2-5; the match to TRBD2 covers 9 bases. Germline CDR1 SGHTA, CDR2 FQGNSA. This CDR3 comprises 14 residues. Trimming took 5 bases from V and 0 from J; bases not matched to a gene: 1. The CDR3 sequence is CASSQRGDQETQYF. The CDR3, as DNA: TGTGCCAGCAGCCAGCGGGGGGACCAAGAGACCCAGTACTTC.

This clone has only a few counts. V gene TRBV6-8 combines with J gene TRBJ2-4, with a weak D call TRBD2 (5 bases). V lost 0 bases to trimming and J lost 0 bases, with 12 bases between them. From germline, CDR1 is MNHGY and CDR2 SAAAGT. CDR3 length equals 17 residues. The CDR3 loop is CASSYSASGVAKNIQYF. CDR3 DNA: TGTGCCAGCAGTTACTCGGCCAGCGGCGTAGCCAAAAACATTCAGTACTTC.

CDR3 loop: CASSLGGFGDGYTF. CDR3 nucleotide sequence: TGTGCCAGCAGCTTGGGAGGATTCGGTGATGGCTACACCTTC. The chain has TRBV5-6 and TRBJ1-2, with no clear D. The germline CDR1 and CDR2 sequences are SGHDT and YYEEEE. The CDR3 runs 14 residues. Trimming left V 0 bases short and J 6 bases short, with 12 bases between.

CDR3 region: CASSQDRTSQYF. CDR3 coding DNA: TGTGCCAGCAGCCAAGATCGAACGAGCCAGTACTTC. The V and J genes are TRBV14 and TRBJ2-5; no clear D. Germline lookup yields CDR1 SGHDN and CDR2 FVKESK. The CDR3 contains 12 residues. Between the trimmed V and J ends, which lost 0 bases and 10 bases, there was a span of 9 bases.